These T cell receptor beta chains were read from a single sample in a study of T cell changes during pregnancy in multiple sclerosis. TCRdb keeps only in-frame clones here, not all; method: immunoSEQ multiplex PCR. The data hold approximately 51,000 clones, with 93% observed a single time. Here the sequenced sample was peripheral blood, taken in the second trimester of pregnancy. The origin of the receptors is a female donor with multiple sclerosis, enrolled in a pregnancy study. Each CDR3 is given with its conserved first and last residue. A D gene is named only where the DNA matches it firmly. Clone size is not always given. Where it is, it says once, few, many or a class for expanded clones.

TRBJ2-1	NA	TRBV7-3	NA	TGTGCCAGCAGCTATAGCGGAGGAAATCACAATGAGCAGTTCTTC	CASSYSGGNHNEQFF
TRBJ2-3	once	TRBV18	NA	TGTGCCAGCTCACCAACAGGGACGGCTAGCACAGATACGCAGTATTTT	CASSPTGTASTDTQYF
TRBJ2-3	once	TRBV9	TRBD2	TGTGCCAGCAGCGTTTACCAGCGGGGGAGCACAGATACGCAGTATTTT	CASSVYQRGSTDTQYF
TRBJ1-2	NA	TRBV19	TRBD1	TGTGCCAGTAGTGGACAGGGGGCATATGGCTACACCTTC	CASSGQGAYGYTF
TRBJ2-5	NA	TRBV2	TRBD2	TGTGCCAGCAGTGGCGAGGGGAGGGCGACCCAGTACTTC	CASSGEGRATQYF
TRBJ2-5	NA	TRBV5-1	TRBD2	TGCGCCAGCAGTCTTAGCGGGGCTACTCAAGAGACCCAGTACTTC	CASSLSGATQETQYF
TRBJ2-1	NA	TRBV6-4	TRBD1	TGTGCCAGCAGTGAGGCGGCAGGGGGCTACAATGAGCAGTTCTTC	CASSEAAGGYNEQFF
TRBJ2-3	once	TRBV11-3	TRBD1	TGTGCCAGCAGCTTAGGGCAGAGGACAGGACCCACAGATACGCAGTATTTT	CASSLGQRTGPTDTQYF
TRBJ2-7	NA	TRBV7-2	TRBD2	TGTGCCAGCAGCGCTGGGACTAGCGGGAGAGCTTACGAGCAGTACTTC	CASSAGTSGRAYEQYF
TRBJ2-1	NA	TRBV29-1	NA	TGCAGCGTTGAAACGGAGAGCCCTTACAATGAGCAGTTCTTC	CSVETESPYNEQFF
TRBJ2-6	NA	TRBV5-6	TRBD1	TGTGCCAGCAGCGCCGACAGGGCGGGCGGGGCCAACGTCCTGACTTTC	CASSADRAGGANVLTF
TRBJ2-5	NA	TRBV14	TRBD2	TGTGCCAGCAGCCTCAGCACTAGCGTAAAAAAAGAGACCCAGTACTTC	CASSLSTSVKKETQYF
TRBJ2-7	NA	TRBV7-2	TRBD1	TGTGCCAGCAGCCTTCCGGGACAGGCCTCCTACGAGCAGTACTTC	CASSLPGQASYEQYF
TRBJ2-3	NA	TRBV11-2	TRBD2	TGTGCCAGCAGCCCGGGACTAGCGCTTACAGATACGCAGTATTTT	CASSPGLALTDTQYF
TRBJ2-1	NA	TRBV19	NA	TGTGCCAGTAGTGGCCCGGGCAATGAGCAGTTCTTC	CASSGPGNEQFF
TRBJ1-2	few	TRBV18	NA	TGTGCCAGCTCACCATCGAGGTACTATGGCTACACCTTC	CASSPSRYYGYTF
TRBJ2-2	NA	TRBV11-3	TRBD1	TGTGCCAGCAGGCCCGGGACAGACACCGGGGAGCTGTTTTTT	CASRPGTDTGELFF
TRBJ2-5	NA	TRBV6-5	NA	TGTGCCAGCAGTTACGGACGCGGACTGCAAGAGACCCAGTACTTC	CASSYGRGLQETQYF
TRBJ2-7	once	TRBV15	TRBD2	TGTGCCACCAGCCTGAGCGGGAGGGCCTACGAGCAGTACTTC	CATSLSGRAYEQYF
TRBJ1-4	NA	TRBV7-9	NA	TGTGCCAGCAGCTTTCAGGGAACTAATGAAAAACTGTTTTTT	CASSFQGTNEKLFF
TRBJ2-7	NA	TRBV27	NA	TGTGCCAGCAGATCCACGGACAGCTCCTACGAGCAGTACTTC	CASRSTDSSYEQYF
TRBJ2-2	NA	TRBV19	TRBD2	TGTGCCAGTAGTTTAGCGGGAGGGCCGGCGCTGCGGGAGCTGTTTTTT	CASSLAGGPALRELFF
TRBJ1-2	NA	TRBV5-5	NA	TGTGCCAGCAGCTTTTCCTCGACAGCCCACTGGGGCTACACCTTC	CASSFSSTAHWGYTF
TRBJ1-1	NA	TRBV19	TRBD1	TGTGCCACGCCGGGGACAGGGTCGGACACTGAAGCTTTCTTT	CATPGTGSDTEAFF
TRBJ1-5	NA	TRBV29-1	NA	TGCAGCGTTGCACGGGACGCGGGGCAGCCCCAGCATTTT	CSVARDAGQPQHF
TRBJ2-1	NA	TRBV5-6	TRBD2	TGTGCCAGCAGCTTAGCGGGAGTTGGGAATGAGCAGTTCTTC	CASSLAGVGNEQFF
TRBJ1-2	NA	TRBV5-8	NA	TGTGCCAGCAGCCTGGGCCAACAGGGTTACTATGGCTACACCTTC	CASSLGQQGYYGYTF
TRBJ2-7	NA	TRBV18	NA	TGTGCCAGCTCACCAACGGTTTCCTACGAGCAGTACTTC	CASSPTVSYEQYF
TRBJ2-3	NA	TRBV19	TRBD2	TGTGCCAGTACAGAGCTAGCGGGAGGGAATCAGTATTTT	CASTELAGGNQYF